This T cell receptor beta chain was sequenced for a study of blood T cell repertoires in COVID-19. Across the whole study: COVID-19 samples, acute and convalescent, were from the United States, Italy and Spain.

Germline values: CDR1 MNHNS, CDR2 SASEGT. Trimming cost V 0 bases and J 2 bases, with 5 bases left between them. The CDR3 consists of 14 residues. The protocol was immunoSEQ multiplex PCR, while the TCRdb copy is restricted to in-frame clones and leaves out a portion. The top ten clones hold over 6.5% of a sample with over 50,000 clones, more than 70% of them seen once. This TCR derives from a man aged 60 to 69 with acute or convalescent COVID-19. The sequenced sample was peripheral blood. This rearrangement joins TRBV6-1 to TRBJ1-3; D uncertain. The CDR3 bases are TGTGCCAGCAGTGAAGCGGCCACTGGAAACACCATATATTTT. Its translation is CASSEAATGNTIYF.